This entry describes one T cell receptor (beta chain). Its specificity is unknown. This sample stems from a study of T cell responses to AZD1222 COVID-19 vaccine. The repertoire was sequenced with immunoSEQ multiplex PCR; TCRdb's copy has only in-frame clones and lacks some. The sample has approximately 110,000 clones, 87% seen once. The study's findings and limits: Within unmutated variant regions lay the reported targets of nearly half of spike-specific TCRs. Spike-specific TCR breadth and depth were elevated following two AZD1222 doses.

The CDR3 runs 15 residues. J lost 5 bases, V lost 7 bases, and 10 bases had no gene match. The germline V gene encodes CDR1 LGHDT and CDR2 YNNKEL (reference sequence). The V and J genes are TRBV3-1 (or the pseudogene TRBV3-2) and TRBJ2-5; 10 nucleotides agree with TRBD2. Sequenced material: peripheral blood, taken on day 0 of AZD1222 vaccination. The source of this sequence is an adult in good health. In DNA form, the CDR3 reads TGTGCCAGCAACCCGCTAGCGGGGGCCTGGGAGACCCAGTACTTC. This translates into CASNPLAGAWETQYF.